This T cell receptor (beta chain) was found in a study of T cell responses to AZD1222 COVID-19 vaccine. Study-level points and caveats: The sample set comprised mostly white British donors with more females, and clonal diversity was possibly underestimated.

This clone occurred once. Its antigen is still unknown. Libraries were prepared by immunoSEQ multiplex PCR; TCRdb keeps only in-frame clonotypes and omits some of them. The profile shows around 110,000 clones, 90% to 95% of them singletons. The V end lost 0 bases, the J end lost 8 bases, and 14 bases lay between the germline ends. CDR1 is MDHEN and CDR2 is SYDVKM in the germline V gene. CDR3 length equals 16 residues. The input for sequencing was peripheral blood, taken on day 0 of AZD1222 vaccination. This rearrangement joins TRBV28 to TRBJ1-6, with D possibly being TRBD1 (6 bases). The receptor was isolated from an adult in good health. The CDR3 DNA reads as TGTGCCAGCAGTTTATGGGCATCCAGGGGTGATTCACCCCTCCACTTT. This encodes CASSLWASRGDSPLHF.